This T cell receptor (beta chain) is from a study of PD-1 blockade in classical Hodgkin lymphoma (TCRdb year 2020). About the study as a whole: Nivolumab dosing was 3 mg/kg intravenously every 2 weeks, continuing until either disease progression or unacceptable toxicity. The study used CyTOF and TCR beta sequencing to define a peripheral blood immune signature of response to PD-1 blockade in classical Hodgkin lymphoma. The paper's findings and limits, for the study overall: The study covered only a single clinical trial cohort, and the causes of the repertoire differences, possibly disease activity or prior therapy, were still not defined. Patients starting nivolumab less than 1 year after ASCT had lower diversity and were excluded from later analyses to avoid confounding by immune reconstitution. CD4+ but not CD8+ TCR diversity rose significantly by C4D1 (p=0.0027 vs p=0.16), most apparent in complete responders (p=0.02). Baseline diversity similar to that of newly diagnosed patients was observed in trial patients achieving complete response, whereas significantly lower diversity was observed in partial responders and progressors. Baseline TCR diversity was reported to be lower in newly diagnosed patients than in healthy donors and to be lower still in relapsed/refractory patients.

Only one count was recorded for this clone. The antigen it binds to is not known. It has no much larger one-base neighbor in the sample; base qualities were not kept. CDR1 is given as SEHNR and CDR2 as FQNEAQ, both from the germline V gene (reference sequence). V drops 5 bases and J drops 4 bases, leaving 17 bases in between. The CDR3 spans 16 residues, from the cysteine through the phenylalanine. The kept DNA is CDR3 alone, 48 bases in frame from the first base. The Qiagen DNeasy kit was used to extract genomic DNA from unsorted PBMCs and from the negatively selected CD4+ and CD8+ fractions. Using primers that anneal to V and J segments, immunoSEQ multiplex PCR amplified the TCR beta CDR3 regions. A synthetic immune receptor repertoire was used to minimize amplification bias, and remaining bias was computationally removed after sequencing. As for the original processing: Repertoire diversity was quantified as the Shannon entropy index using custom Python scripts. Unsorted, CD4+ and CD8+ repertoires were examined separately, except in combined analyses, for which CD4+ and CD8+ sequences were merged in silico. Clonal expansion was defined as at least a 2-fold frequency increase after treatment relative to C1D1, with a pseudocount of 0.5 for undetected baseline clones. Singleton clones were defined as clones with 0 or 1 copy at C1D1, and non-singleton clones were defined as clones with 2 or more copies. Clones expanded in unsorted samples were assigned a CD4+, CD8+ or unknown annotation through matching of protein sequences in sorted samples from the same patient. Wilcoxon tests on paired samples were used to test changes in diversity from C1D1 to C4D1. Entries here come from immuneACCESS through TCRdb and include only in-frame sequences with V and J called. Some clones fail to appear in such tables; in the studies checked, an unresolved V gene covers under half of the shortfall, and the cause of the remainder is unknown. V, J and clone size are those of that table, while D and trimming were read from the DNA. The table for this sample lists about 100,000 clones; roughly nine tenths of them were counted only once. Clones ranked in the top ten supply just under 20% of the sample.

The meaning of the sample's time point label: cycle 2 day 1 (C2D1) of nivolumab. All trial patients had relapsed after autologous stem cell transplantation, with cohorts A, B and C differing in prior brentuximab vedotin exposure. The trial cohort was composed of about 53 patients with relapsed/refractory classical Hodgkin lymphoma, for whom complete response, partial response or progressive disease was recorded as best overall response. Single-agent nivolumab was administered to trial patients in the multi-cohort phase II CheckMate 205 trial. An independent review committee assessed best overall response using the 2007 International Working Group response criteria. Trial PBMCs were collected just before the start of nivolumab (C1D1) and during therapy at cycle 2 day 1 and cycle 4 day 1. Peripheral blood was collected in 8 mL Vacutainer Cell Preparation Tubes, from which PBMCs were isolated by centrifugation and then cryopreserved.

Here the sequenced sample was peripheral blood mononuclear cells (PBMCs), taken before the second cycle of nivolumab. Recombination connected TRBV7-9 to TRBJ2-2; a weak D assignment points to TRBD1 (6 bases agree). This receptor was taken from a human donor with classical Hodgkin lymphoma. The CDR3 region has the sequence CASSPRGKRTTGELFF. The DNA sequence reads TGTGCCAGCAGCCCAAGGGGGAAGAGGACCACCGGGGAGCTGTTTTTT.